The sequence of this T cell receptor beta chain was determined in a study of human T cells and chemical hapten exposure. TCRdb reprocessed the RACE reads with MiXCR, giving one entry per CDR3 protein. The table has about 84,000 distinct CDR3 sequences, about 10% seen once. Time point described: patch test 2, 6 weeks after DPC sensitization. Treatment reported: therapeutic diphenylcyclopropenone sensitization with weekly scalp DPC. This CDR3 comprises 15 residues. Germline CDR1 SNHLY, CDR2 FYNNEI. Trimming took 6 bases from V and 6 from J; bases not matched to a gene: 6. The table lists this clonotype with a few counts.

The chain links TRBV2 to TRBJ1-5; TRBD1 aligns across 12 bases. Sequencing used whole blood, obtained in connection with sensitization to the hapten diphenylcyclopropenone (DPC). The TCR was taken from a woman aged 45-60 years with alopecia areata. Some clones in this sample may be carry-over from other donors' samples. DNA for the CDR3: TGTGCCAGCAGCGGGACAGGGGGCGGAGGTCAGCCCCAGCATTTT. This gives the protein CASSGTGGGGQPQHF.